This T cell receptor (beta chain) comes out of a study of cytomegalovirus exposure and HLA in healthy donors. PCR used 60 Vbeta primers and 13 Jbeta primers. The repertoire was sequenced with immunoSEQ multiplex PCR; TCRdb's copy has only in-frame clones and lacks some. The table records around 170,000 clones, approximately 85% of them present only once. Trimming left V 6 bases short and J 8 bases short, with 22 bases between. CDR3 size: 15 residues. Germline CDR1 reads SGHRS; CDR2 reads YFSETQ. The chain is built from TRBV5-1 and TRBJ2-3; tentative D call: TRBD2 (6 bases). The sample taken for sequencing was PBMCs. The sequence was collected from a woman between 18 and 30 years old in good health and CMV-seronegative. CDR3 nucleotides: TGCGCCAGCACCACAGGCCGCGGGGCGAGAGGTACGCAGTATTTT. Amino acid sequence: CASTTGRGARGTQYF.